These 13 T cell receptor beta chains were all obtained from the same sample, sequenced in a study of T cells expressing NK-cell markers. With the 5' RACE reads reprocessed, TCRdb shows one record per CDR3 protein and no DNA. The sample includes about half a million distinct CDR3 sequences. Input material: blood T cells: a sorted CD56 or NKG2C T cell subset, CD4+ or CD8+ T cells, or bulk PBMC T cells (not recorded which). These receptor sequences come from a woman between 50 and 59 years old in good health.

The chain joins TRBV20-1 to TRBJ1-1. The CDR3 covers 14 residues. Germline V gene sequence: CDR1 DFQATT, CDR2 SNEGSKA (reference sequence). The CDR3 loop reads CSARRPAPNTEAFF.

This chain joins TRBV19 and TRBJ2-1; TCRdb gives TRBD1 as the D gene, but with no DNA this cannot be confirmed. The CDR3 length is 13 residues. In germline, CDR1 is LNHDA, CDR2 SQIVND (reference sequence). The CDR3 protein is CASSIEAGTEQFF.

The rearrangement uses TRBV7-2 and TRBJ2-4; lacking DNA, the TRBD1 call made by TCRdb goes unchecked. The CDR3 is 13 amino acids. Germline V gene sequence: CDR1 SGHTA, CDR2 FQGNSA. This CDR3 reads CASRSGAKNIQYF.

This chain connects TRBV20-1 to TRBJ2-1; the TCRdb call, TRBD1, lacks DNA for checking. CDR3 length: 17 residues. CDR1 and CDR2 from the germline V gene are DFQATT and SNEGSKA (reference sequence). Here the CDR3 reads CSAQALRGGSSYNEQFF.

The CDR3 sequence: CASSSSVGGYTQYF. V and J are TRBV5-1 and TRBJ2-3; TCRdb selects TRBD1, and the lack of DNA leaves this call unchecked. The CDR3 totals 14 residues. Germline CDR1 SGHRS, CDR2 YFSETQ.

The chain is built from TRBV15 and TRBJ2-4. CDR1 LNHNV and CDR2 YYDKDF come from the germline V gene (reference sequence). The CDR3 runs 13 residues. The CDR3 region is CATQAPSKNIQYF.

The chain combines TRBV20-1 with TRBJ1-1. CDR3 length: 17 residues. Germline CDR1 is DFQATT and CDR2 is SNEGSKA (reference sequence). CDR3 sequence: CSARDGARTTADTEAFF.

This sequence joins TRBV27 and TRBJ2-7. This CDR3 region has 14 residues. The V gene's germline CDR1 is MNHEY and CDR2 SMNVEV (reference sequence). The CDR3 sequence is CASSSPISSYEQYF.

This CDR3 reads CASGLAGLNNEQFF. The gene calls are TRBV5-1 and TRBJ2-1; TCRdb's D gene call, TRBD2, goes unchecked for lack of DNA. CDR3 length equals 14 residues. Germline V lookup: CDR1 SGHRS, CDR2 YFSETQ.

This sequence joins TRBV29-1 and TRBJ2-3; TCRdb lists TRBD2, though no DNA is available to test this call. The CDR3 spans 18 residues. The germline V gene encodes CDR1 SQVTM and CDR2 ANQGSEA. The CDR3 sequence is CSVGGPRGEGPSRDTQYF.

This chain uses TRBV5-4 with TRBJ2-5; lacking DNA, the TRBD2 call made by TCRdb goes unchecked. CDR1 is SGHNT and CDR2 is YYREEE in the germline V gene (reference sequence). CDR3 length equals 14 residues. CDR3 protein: CASSLGTFQETQYF.

This CDR3 is CASSPQLSSTDTQYF. The rearrangement links TRBV12-3 or TRBV12-4 to TRBJ2-3; TCRdb names TRBD1, which stays unverified in the absence of DNA. This CDR3 contains 15 residues.

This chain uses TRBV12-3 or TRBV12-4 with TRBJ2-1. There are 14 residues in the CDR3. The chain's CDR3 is CASSLSRIYNEQFF.